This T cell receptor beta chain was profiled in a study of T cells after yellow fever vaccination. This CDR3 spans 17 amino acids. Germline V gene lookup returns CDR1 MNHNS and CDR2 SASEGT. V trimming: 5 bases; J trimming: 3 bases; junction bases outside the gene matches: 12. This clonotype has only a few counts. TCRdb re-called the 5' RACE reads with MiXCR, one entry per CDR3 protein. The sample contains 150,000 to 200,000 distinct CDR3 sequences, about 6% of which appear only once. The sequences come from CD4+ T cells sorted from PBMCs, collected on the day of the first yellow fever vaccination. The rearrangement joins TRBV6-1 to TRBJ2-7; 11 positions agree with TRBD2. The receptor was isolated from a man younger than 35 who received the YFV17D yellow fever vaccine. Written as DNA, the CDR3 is TGTGCCAGCAGTACCGTTAGACTAGCGGGGAACATCTACGAGCAGTACTTC. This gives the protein CASSTVRLAGNIYEQYF.